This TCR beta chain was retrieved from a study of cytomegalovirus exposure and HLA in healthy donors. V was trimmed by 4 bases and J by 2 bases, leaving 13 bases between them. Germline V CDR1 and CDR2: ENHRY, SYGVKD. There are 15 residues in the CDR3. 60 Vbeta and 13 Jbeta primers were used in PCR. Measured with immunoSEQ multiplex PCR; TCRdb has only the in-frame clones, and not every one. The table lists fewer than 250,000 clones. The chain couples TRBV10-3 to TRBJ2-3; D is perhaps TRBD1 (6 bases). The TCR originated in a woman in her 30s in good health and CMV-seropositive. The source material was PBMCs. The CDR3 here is CAISARQGTTDTQYF. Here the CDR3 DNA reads TGTGCCATCAGTGCCCGGCAGGGGACCACAGATACGCAGTATTTT.